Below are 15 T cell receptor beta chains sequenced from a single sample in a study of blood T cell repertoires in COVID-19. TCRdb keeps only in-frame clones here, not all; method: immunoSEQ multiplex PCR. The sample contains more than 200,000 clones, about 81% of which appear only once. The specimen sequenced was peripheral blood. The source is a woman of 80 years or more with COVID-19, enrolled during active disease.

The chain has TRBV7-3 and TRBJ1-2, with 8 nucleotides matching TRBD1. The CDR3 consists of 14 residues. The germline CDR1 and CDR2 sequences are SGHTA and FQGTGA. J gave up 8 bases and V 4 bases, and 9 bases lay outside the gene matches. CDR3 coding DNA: TGTGCCAGCAGCTACCTGGACAGGGTGTCAGGCTACACCTTC. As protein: CASSYLDRVSGYTF.

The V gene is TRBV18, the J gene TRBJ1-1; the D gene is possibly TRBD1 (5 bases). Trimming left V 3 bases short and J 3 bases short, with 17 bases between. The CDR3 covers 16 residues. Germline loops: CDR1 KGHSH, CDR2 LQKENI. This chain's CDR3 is CASSPMASWGDTEAFF. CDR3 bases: TGTGCCAGCTCACCTATGGCATCGTGGGGGGACACTGAAGCTTTCTTT.

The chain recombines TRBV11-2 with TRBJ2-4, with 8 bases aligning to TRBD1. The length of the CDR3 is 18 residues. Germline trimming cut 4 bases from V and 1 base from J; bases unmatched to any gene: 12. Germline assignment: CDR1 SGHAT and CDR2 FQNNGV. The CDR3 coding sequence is TGTGCCAGCAGCTCAAAAGCAGGGGGCGCTCGGGCCAAAAACATTCAGTACTTC. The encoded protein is CASSSKAGGARAKNIQYF. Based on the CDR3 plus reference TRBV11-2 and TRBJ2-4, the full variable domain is EAGVAQSPRYKIIEKRQSVAFWCNPISGHATLYWYQQILGQGPKLLIQFQNNGVVDDSQLPKDRFSAERLKGVDSTLKIQPAKLEDSAVYLCASSSKAGGARAKNIQYFGAGTRLSVL.

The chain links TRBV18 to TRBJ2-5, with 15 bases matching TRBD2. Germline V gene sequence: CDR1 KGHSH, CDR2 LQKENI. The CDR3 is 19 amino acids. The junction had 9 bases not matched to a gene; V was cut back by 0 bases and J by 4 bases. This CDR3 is CASSPPPGLAGGVRETQYF. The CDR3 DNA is TGTGCCAGCTCACCACCCCCGGGACTAGCGGGAGGAGTGAGAGAGACCCAGTACTTC.

The CDR3 DNA is TGCAGCGTTGAGTCAGGGGCGTACGAGCAGTACTTC. This codes for CSVESGAYEQYF. The chain links TRBV29-1 to TRBJ2-7, with D perhaps TRBD1 (6 bases). Germline lookup yields CDR1 SQVTM and CDR2 ANQGSEA. The CDR3 has 12 residues. The germline V and J ends were trimmed by 3 bases and 4 bases, with 10 bases remaining between them.

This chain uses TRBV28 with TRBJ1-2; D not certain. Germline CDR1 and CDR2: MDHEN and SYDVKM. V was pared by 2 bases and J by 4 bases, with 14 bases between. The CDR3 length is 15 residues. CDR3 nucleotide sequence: TGTGCCAGCAGTTTAGGTACCCAGAAACGCTATGGCTACACCTTC. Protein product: CASSLGTQKRYGYTF.

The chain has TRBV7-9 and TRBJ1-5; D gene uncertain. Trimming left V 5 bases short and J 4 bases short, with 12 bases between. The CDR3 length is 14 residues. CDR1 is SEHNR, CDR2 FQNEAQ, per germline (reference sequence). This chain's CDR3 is CASSPGSGNQPQHF. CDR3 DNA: TGTGCCAGCAGCCCCGGGAGTGGGAATCAGCCCCAGCATTTT.

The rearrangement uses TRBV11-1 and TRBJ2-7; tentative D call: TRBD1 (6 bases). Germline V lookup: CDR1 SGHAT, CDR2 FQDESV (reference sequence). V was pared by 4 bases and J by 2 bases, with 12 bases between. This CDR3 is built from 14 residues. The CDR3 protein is CASSSRTATYEQYF. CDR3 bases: TGTGCCAGCAGCTCACGGACAGCTACCTACGAGCAGTACTTC.

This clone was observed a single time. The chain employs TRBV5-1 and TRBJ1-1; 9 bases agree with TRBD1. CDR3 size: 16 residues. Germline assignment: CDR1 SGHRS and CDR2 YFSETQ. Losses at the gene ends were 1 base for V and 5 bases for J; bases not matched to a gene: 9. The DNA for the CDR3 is TGCGCCAGCAGCTTGCGGGGTGGACAGGGGAGAACTGAAGCTTTCTTT. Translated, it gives CASSLRGGQGRTEAFF.

CDR3 nucleotides: TGCGCCAGCAGCTCTGTGACTAGCGGGGGCTCCTACGAGCAGTACTTC. This encodes CASSSVTSGGSYEQYF. The chain has TRBV5-1 and TRBJ2-7; the match to TRBD2 covers 12 bases. This CDR3 is 16 amino acids long. CDR1 and CDR2 from the germline V gene are SGHRS and YFSETQ. The V and J ends lost 3 bases and 0 bases, in that order; junction bases with no gene match: 4.

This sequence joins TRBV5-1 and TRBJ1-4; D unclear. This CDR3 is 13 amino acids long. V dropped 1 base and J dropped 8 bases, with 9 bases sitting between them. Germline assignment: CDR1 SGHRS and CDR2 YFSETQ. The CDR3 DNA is TGCGCCAGCAGCTTGTCTGGCACCGAAAAACTGTTTTTT. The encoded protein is CASSLSGTEKLFF.

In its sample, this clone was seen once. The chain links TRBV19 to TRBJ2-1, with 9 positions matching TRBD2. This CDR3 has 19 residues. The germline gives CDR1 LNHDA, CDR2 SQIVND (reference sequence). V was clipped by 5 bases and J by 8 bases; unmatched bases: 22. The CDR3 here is CASSYLGLAPGGGSDEQFF. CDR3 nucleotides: TGTGCCAGTAGTTATCTCGGACTAGCGCCGGGGGGTGGGTCCGATGAGCAGTTCTTC. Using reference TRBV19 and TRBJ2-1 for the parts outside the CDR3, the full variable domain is DGGITQSPKYLFRKEGQNVTLSCEQNLNHDAMYWYRQDPGQGLRLIYYSQIVNDFQKGDIAEGYSVSREKKESFPLTVTSAQKNPTAFYLCASSYLGLAPGGGSDEQFFGPGTRLTVL.

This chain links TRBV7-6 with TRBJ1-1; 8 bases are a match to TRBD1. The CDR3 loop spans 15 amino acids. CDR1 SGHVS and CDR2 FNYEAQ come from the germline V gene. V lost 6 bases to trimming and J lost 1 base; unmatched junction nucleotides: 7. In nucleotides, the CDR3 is TGTGCCAGCAGTCCCCCCGGGACAGGGAACACTGAAGCTTTCTTT. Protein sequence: CASSPPGTGNTEAFF.

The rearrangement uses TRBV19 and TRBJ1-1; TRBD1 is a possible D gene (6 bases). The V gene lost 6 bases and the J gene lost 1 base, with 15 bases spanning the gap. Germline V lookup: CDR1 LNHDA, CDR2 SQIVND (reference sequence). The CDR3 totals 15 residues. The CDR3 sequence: CASRVRGGANTEAFF. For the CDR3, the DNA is TGTGCCAGTAGGGTGCGTGGGGGGGCGAACACTGAAGCTTTCTTT. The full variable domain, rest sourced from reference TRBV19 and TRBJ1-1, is DGGITQSPKYLFRKEGQNVTLSCEQNLNHDAMYWYRQDPGQGLRLIYYSQIVNDFQKGDIAEGYSVSREKKESFPLTVTSAQKNPTAFYLCASRVRGGANTEAFFGQGTRLTVV.

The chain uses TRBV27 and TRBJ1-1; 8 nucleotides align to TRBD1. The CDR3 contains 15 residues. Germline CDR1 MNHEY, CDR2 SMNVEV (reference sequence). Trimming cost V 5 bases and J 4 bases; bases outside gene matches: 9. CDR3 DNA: TGTGCCAGCAGTCCTCAGGGGGCGCTGGGCACTGAAGCTTTCTTT. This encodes CASSPQGALGTEAFF.